The entry below gives a single T cell receptor (beta chain) sequence along with its context. What it binds is unknown. A universal primer site arose from template switching, and cDNA bore unique molecular identifiers. TCRdb re-called the 5' RACE reads through MiXCR, storing one row per CDR3 protein. The data contain 690,000 or so distinct CDR3 sequences, approximately 9% of them singletons. These data are taken from a study of identical twins. The donor group consisted entirely of healthy Caucasians. General study findings and limits: Twin-shared out-of-frame alpha sequences showed excess low generation probability.

The junction had 7 bases not matched to a gene; V was cut back by 6 bases and J by 0 bases. CDR1 MNHEY and CDR2 SMNVEV come from the germline V gene (reference sequence). The CDR3 consists of 15 residues. These data are also associated with another study on yellow fever vaccine responses in identical twins.

The sequence came from a woman aged 18-30 years in good health. Sequenced: PBMCs. The chain couples TRBV27 to TRBJ2-5, with 7 bases aligning to TRBD1. The chain's CDR3 is CASSKRGQDQETQYF. The CDR3 nucleotides are TGTGCCAGCAGCAAAAGAGGACAGGACCAAGAGACCCAGTACTTC.